The present T cell receptor (beta chain) was sequenced within a study of T cell repertoires in cytomegalovirus infection. Turning to the study itself: HLA-C-restricted CMV epitopes, recently identified, and well-studied HLA-B-restricted ones were used by the study. In public TCR beta signatures, there were indications of both CMV infection and matching HLA type.

Using its own MiXCR run on the reads, TCRdb lists one record per CDR3 protein. The sample comprises roughly 120,000 distinct CDR3 sequences, roughly a third of which are singletons, and approximately 59% rests with the top ten. V was clipped by 1 base and J by 6 bases; unmatched bases: 6. The CDR3 is made up of 16 amino acids. Germline V gene data show CDR1 as SGHDT and CDR2 as YYEEEE. Worth noting for this clonotype: As yet, its antigen is unknown.

Source: CD8+ T cells from cultured PBMCs, taken from culture after CMV antigen stimulation. The chain is built from TRBV5-6 and TRBJ2-1, with 11 nucleotides matching TRBD2. The sequence was obtained from a human donor in good health (CMV status not recorded). Some clones in this sample may be carry-over from other donors' samples. Here the CDR3 reads CASSLRASGGFNEQFF. The CDR3 DNA reads TGTGCCAGCAGCTTGAGGGCTAGCGGGGGGTTCAATGAGCAGTTCTTC.